The 20 T cell receptor beta chains given below trace back to one sample, sequenced in a study of blood T cell repertoires in COVID-19. This table comes from immunoSEQ multiplex PCR, and its TCRdb copy is limited to in-frame clones, with some not included. Counted here are over 150,000 clones, 78% occurring once; the ten biggest clones make up about 1.8%. The specimen sequenced was peripheral blood. Every receptor here comes from a man at least 80 years old with acute or convalescent COVID-19.

The chain carries TRBV18 and TRBJ1-1, with D tentatively TRBD1 (6 bases). The V end lost 6 bases, the J end lost 5 bases, and 13 bases lay between the germline ends. The CDR3 spans 13 residues. Germline V gives CDR1 KGHSH, CDR2 LQKENI. Written as DNA, the CDR3 is TGTGCCAGCTCTTGGGGGCGAGAAACTGAAGCTTTCTTT. Translation gives CASSWGRETEAFF.

The V gene is TRBV19, the J gene TRBJ1-2; the D is unclear. Deletions cut 2 bases from V and 8 bases from J, with 24 bases between. This CDR3 comprises 17 residues. From germline, CDR1 is LNHDA and CDR2 SQIVND (reference sequence). CDR3 residues: CASSITPRIPLVRGYTF. Here the CDR3 DNA reads TGTGCCAGTAGTATAACCCCACGGATCCCCCTCGTCAGGGGCTACACCTTC.

The gene calls are TRBV9 and TRBJ1-2; tentative D call: TRBD1 (5 bases). The V gene lost 4 bases and the J gene lost 0 bases, with 19 bases spanning the gap. The CDR3 is 17 residues long. Germline CDR1 reads SGDLS; CDR2 reads YYNGEE. The CDR3, as DNA: TGTGCCAGCAGCCCCGGGGGGAGGCGCACTACTAACTATGGCTACACCTTC. It yields the protein CASSPGGRRTTNYGYTF.

This sequence joins TRBV4-3 and TRBJ1-4; D ambiguous. This CDR3 comprises 13 residues. CDR1 is LGHNA and CDR2 is YSLEER in the germline V gene. Trimming left V 0 bases short and J 6 bases short, with 5 bases between. CDR3 in DNA: TGCGCCAGCAGCCAAGACTACTATGAAAAACTGTTTTTT. This gives the protein CASSQDYYEKLFF.

CDR3 nucleotide sequence: TGTGCCAGTAGTATAGGAACAGGATGGACAGATACGCAGTATTTT. Translating it yields CASSIGTGWTDTQYF. V usage is TRBV19 and J usage is TRBJ2-3; D possibly corresponds to TRBD1 (5 bases). This CDR3 has 15 residues. The V end was cut by 1 base, the J end by 3 bases, with 11 bases between. Germline values: CDR1 LNHDA, CDR2 SQIVND (reference sequence).

This sequence joins TRBV9 and TRBJ2-2, with 10 bases aligning to TRBD1. Germline trimming cut 5 bases from V and 7 bases from J; bases unmatched to any gene: 8. CDR1 is SGDLS, CDR2 YYNGEE, per germline. This CDR3 has 15 residues. The CDR3 protein is CASRLGQGDIGELFF. Here the CDR3 DNA reads TGTGCCAGCAGACTCGGACAGGGGGACATCGGGGAGCTGTTTTTT.

In its sample, this clone was seen a few times. The chain employs TRBV7-2 and TRBJ1-1; a weak D match, TRBD1 (5 bases). Germline CDR1 is SGHTA and CDR2 is FQGNSA. This CDR3 contains 15 residues. The V and J ends lost 3 bases and 4 bases respectively, with 15 bases between them. The CDR3 DNA reads as TGTGCCAGCAGCTTCAGTTCTAGGGGTACCACTGAAGCTTTCTTT. Protein product: CASSFSSRGTTEAFF.

The chain recombines TRBV5-4 with TRBJ2-3; 8 bases line up with TRBD2. The V segment lost 1 base and the J segment 5 bases; nucleotides outside the gene matches: 6. CDR1 and CDR2 (germline): SGHNT, YYREEE (reference sequence). The CDR3 totals 15 residues. The CDR3 DNA is TGTGCCAGCAGCTTGAGCGGGGGCCAGGGAGATACGCAGTATTTT. It is translated as CASSLSGGQGDTQYF. Together with reference TRBV5-4 and TRBJ2-3, the CDR3 gives the full variable domain: ETGVTQSPTHLIKTRGQQVTLRCSSQSGHNTVSWYQQALGQGPQFIFQYYREEENGRGNFPPRFSGLQFPNYSSELNVNALELDDSALYLCASSLSGGQGDTQYFGPGTRLTVL.

Here the CDR3 reads CASRRTGDYGGYTF. Written as DNA, the CDR3 is TGTGCCAGCAGACGGACAGGGGATTATGGTGGCTACACCTTC. The V gene is TRBV27, the J gene TRBJ1-2; TRBD1 aligns across 9 bases. Germline CDR1 and CDR2: MNHEY and SMNVEV (reference sequence). The CDR3 totals 14 residues. The V gene end was trimmed by 6 bases and the J gene end by 7 bases; junction bases not matched to a gene: 9.

This chain uses TRBV6-2 or TRBV6-3 with TRBJ2-3; D unclear. CDR1 and CDR2 (germline): MNHEY, SVGEGT. The germline V and J ends were trimmed by 6 bases and 6 bases, with 10 bases remaining between them. The CDR3 contains 12 residues. CDR3: CASSETQDTQYF. In nucleotides, the CDR3 is TGTGCCAGCAGCGAGACTCAGGATACGCAGTATTTT.

The J gene is TRBJ1-2, the V gene TRBV27; D is ambiguous. The germline V gene encodes CDR1 MNHEY and CDR2 SMNVEV (reference sequence). The V gene lost 5 bases and the J gene lost 1 base, with 14 bases spanning the gap. The CDR3 spans 15 residues. CDR3 in DNA: TGTGCCAGCAGTCGAGACCCGGGAAGTAACTATGGCTACACCTTC. Protein: CASSRDPGSNYGYTF.

The J gene is TRBJ2-1, the V gene TRBV24-1, with 7 bases that match TRBD1. Per germline, CDR1 KGHDR and CDR2 SFDVKD. This CDR3 region has 15 residues. V was pared by 4 bases and J by 7 bases, with 9 bases of the junction left unmatched. CDR3 sequence reads: CATSDDDRERNEQFF. CDR3 DNA sequence: TGTGCCACCAGTGACGACGACAGGGAAAGGAATGAGCAGTTCTTC.

The chain has TRBV28 and TRBJ1-4; 10 bases line up with TRBD1. This CDR3 region has 15 residues. After removal of 4 bases from V and 7 bases from J, the junction contained 6 bases not matched to a gene. Germline V CDR1 and CDR2: MDHEN, SYDVKM. In DNA form, the CDR3 reads TGTGCCAGCAGTTCAAGGACAGGGGGTAGTGAAAAACTGTTTTTT. Encoded protein: CASSSRTGGSEKLFF.

In its sample, this clone was seen once. The rearrangement links TRBV7-2 to TRBJ2-6; 7 bases agree with TRBD1. V lost 1 base to trimming and J lost 4 bases; unmatched junction nucleotides: 4. There are 16 residues in the CDR3. Per the germline V gene, CDR1 is SGHTA and CDR2 is FQGNSA. CDR3 region: CASSLEGASGANVLTF. In DNA, the CDR3 is TGTGCCAGCAGCTTAGAGGGGGCGTCAGGGGCCAACGTCCTGACTTTC.

J is TRBJ1-2 and V is TRBV3-1 (or the pseudogene TRBV3-2); 9 bases line up with TRBD1. This CDR3 has 14 amino acids. The ends lost 3 bases at V and 7 bases at J; junction bases unmatched: 6. Germline CDR1 reads LGHDT; CDR2 reads YNNKEL (reference sequence). The CDR3 loop reads CASSQQTGGGGYTF. CDR3 nucleotide sequence: TGTGCCAGCAGCCAGCAAACAGGGGGCGGTGGCTACACCTTC.

The J gene is TRBJ1-1, the V gene TRBV11-3; TRBD1 aligns across 7 bases. Germline V gene lookup returns CDR1 SGHNT and CDR2 YENEEA. CDR3 length: 13 residues. Trimming cost V 5 bases and J 3 bases; bases outside gene matches: 3. CDR3 region: CASSIQGDTEAFF. The CDR3, as DNA: TGTGCCAGCAGCATTCAGGGGGACACTGAAGCTTTCTTT.

This clone was seen more than once but under ten times. V is TRBV27 and J is TRBJ1-5; 7 positions agree with TRBD1. V shed 3 bases and J 5 bases; nucleotides not matched to a gene: 1. Germline assignment: CDR1 MNHEY and CDR2 SMNVEV (reference sequence). The length of the CDR3 is 13 residues. CDR3 coding DNA: TGTGCCAGCAGTTTCAGGGGGGATCAGCCCCAGCATTTT. It encodes CASSFRGDQPQHF.

The chain recombines TRBV5-1 with TRBJ2-2; the match to TRBD1 covers 8 bases. The CDR3 length is 16 residues. Trimming cost V 4 bases and J 2 bases; bases outside gene matches: 7. CDR1 and CDR2 (germline): SGHRS, YFSETQ. The DNA of the CDR3 is TGCGCCAGCAGCCAAACCACAGGGGGAAACACCGGGGAGCTGTTTTTT. Protein sequence: CASSQTTGGNTGELFF.

This clone has just a few counts. The chain couples TRBV10-1 to TRBJ2-1; D perhaps matches TRBD2 (6 bases). The CDR3 loop spans 15 amino acids. V was trimmed by 8 bases and J by 1 base, leaving 15 bases between them. Per germline, CDR1 WNHNN and CDR2 SYGVQD (reference sequence). As DNA, the CDR3 is TGCGCCAGCGGCAGGAGTGGGGGGTCCTACAATGAGCAGTTCTTC. Translating gives CASGRSGGSYNEQFF.

Only one count was recorded for this clone. This CDR3 reads CASRDTANTGELFF. The CDR3 DNA reads TGTGCCAGTCGGGACACCGCGAACACCGGGGAGCTGTTTTTT. The chain uses TRBV19 and TRBJ2-2, with a weak D call TRBD1 (6 bases). The V and J ends lost 8 bases and 0 bases respectively, with 10 bases between them. The CDR3 is 14 amino acids. Germline CDR1 LNHDA, CDR2 SQIVND (reference sequence).